A selection of T cell receptor beta chains follows, all from one sample in a study of blood T cell repertoires in COVID-19. The table came from immunoSEQ multiplex PCR; TCRdb's copy has only in-frame clones and leaves some out. This table has around 320,000 clones, 90% appearing once. The sample was PBMCs or T cells enriched from blood (not recorded which). Source of these receptors: a young woman who had been exposed to COVID-19. Each CDR3 is given with its conserved first and last residue. A D gene is named only where the DNA matches it firmly. Only some rows state a clone size, as once, few, many or a class for expanded clones.

>-|TRBD1|TRBV7-8|TRBJ1-2
CASSSLDRVYTF
TGTGCCAGCAGCTCTTTGGACAGGGTCTACACCTTC
>-|TRBD1|TRBV10-3|TRBJ1-4
CAMNRDRHEKLFF
TGTGCCATGAACCGGGACAGACATGAAAAACTGTTTTTT
>-|-|TRBV4-3|TRBJ2-7
CASSLSAGAHEQYF
TGCGCCAGCAGCCTATCGGCAGGGGCCCACGAGCAGTACTTC
>-|-|TRBV2|TRBJ1-2
CASSYGDYGYTF
TGTGCCAGCAGTTACGGGGACTATGGCTACACCTTC
>-|-|TRBV28|TRBJ1-2
CASSSIVRVGGYTF
TGTGCCAGCAGCTCTATTGTCAGGGTGGGAGGCTACACCTTC
>-|-|TRBV10-2|TRBJ1-1
CASSDPWGGGTEAFF
TGCGCCAGCAGTGATCCCTGGGGAGGTGGCACTGAAGCTTTCTTT
>few|-|TRBV5-1|TRBJ1-2
CASSLTVNYGYTF
TGCGCCAGCAGCTTGACAGTTAACTATGGCTACACCTTC
>-|-|TRBV7-9|TRBJ1-2
CASSTGLSTYGYTF
TGTGCCAGCAGCACGGGTCTGTCTACCTATGGCTACACCTTC
>-|-|TRBV7-9|TRBJ2-7
CASSSLQGRYEQYF
TGTGCCAGCAGCTCCTTGCAGGGTCGCTACGAGCAGTACTTC
>-|-|TRBV7-8|TRBJ1-2
CASSPRDIGYGYTF
TGTGCCAGCAGCCCCCGGGACATCGGCTATGGCTACACCTTC
>-|TRBD2|TRBV5-4|TRBJ2-4
CASSSTGLAGAKNIQYF
TGTGCCAGCAGCTCGACGGGTCTAGCGGGGGCCAAAAACATTCAGTACTTC
>-|-|TRBV11-2|TRBJ2-1
CASSLGQNNEQFF
TGTGCCAGCAGCTTAGGGCAGAATAATGAGCAGTTCTTC
>once|-|TRBV7-3|TRBJ1-1
CASSYGRPNTEAFF
TGTGCCAGCAGCTATGGCAGGCCGAACACTGAAGCTTTCTTT
>-|-|TRBV7-2|TRBJ1-1
CASSLGGGLGTEAFF
TGTGCCAGCAGCTTAGGCGGGGGTTTGGGCACTGAAGCTTTCTTT
>-|-|TRBV12-3/TRBV12-4|TRBJ1-1
CASTPHSVTEAFF
TGTGCCAGCACCCCACATTCAGTTACTGAAGCTTTCTTT
>-|-|TRBV12-2|TRBJ1-2
CASRERDRYGYTF
TGTGCAAGTCGCGAGCGGGACCGCTATGGCTACACCTTC
>-|-|TRBV3-1/TRBV3-2|TRBJ2-3
CASSRGFDADTQYF
TGTGCCAGCAGCCGGGGCTTTGATGCAGATACGCAGTATTTT
>-|TRBD1|TRBV7-8|TRBJ2-2
CATAGGNTGELFF
TGTGCCACGGCAGGGGGAAACACCGGGGAGCTGTTTTTT
>once|TRBD1|TRBV24-1|TRBJ2-3
CATSPSGQGKRQDTQYF
TGTGCCACCAGTCCCTCGGGACAGGGCAAGAGACAAGATACGCAGTATTTT
>-|TRBD1|TRBV9|TRBJ1-5
CASSVCRDRPVSVQPQHF
TGTGCCAGCAGCGTGTGCCGGGACAGGCCAGTAAGTGTCCAGCCCCAGCATTTT
>-|-|TRBV6-5|TRBJ1-5
CASGEINQPQHF
TGTGCCAGCGGAGAAATCAATCAGCCCCAGCATTTT
>-|-|TRBV19|TRBJ1-5
CASSPHRRDSNQPQHF
TGTGCCAGTAGCCCGCACAGGCGCGATAGCAATCAGCCCCAGCATTTT
>few|-|TRBV13|TRBJ1-2
CAFRGQSYTNYGYTF
TGTGCCTTCCGAGGACAGAGTTATACTAACTATGGCTACACCTTC
>-|-|TRBV2|TRBJ1-2
CASSEGGRQNNYGYTF
TGTGCCAGCAGTGAAGGAGGTCGACAGAATAACTATGGCTACACCTTC
>-|TRBD1|TRBV4-3|TRBJ1-6
CASSQWGQGDSPLHF
TGCGCCAGCAGCCAATGGGGACAGGGAGATTCACCCCTCCACTTT
>-|-|TRBV28|TRBJ1-5
CASSLRGSQPQHF
TGTGCCAGCAGTTTAAGGGGTTCGCAGCCCCAGCATTTT
>-|-|TRBV3-1/TRBV3-2|TRBJ1-4
CASSPLTYSTNEKLFF
TGTGCCAGCAGCCCACTCACCTACTCAACTAATGAAAAACTGTTTTTT
>few|-|TRBV5-1|TRBJ2-2
CASSSRVANTGELFF
TGCGCCAGCAGCTCGCGAGTCGCCAACACCGGGGAGCTGTTTTTT
>-|-|TRBV5-1|TRBJ2-2
CASSGQGTGELFF
TGCGCCAGCAGTGGCCAGGGGACCGGGGAGCTGTTTTTT
>-|-|TRBV2|TRBJ1-2
CASSEALGRSGYTF
TGTGCCAGCAGTGAAGCGCTAGGGAGGAGCGGCTACACCTTC
>once|TRBD2|TRBV9|TRBJ2-4
CASSVALTSGPKNIQYF
TGTGCCAGCAGCGTAGCTCTAACTAGCGGACCCAAAAACATTCAGTACTTC
>-|-|TRBV13|TRBJ1-2
CASSLRAYGYTF
TGTGCCAGCAGCCTGAGGGCCTATGGCTACACCTTC
>-|-|TRBV3-1/TRBV3-2|TRBJ1-1
CASSQGPQGEAFF
TGTGCCAGCAGCCAAGGACCACAGGGTGAAGCTTTCTTT
>-|TRBD1|TRBV5-1|TRBJ1-2
CASSEQGRAGYTF
TGCGCCAGCAGCGAACAGGGGCGGGCCGGCTACACCTTC
>-|-|TRBV27|TRBJ2-1
CASSRLGLTDEQFF
TGTGCCAGCAGTCGCTTGGGACTTACCGATGAGCAGTTCTTC
>once|TRBD1|TRBV4-3|TRBJ1-4
CASSQDLRGFGEKLFF
TGCGCCAGCAGCCAAGATCTCAGGGGGTTTGGTGAAAAACTGTTTTTT
>-|-|TRBV18|TRBJ1-2
CASSLTWDKAFQSF
TGTGCCAGCTCACTCACGTGGGACAAGGCTTTTCAGAGTTTC
>-|TRBD1|TRBV5-1|TRBJ1-2
CASSPGQGYGYTF
TGCGCCAGCAGCCCGGGACAGGGTTATGGCTACACCTTC
>-|TRBD1|TRBV3-1/TRBV3-2|TRBJ1-5
CASSQGQEGQPQHF
TGTGCCAGCAGCCAGGGACAGGAGGGACAGCCCCAGCATTTT
>-|TRBD2|TRBV12-5|TRBJ2-3
CASGLVRRTSVEFGTQYF
TGTGCTAGTGGTTTGGTACGGAGGACTAGCGTTGAATTTGGTACGCAGTATTTT
>once|-|TRBV3-1/TRBV3-2|TRBJ1-1
CASSQDRRQPTSNTEAFF
TGTGCCAGCAGCCAAGACCGCCGACAGCCTACCTCGAACACTGAAGCTTTCTTT
>-|TRBD1|TRBV30|TRBJ2-3
CAWSTGTGETDTQYF
TGTGCCTGGAGTACCGGGACAGGGGAGACAGATACGCAGTATTTT
>few|TRBD1|TRBV19|TRBJ2-7
CASSLGQGAYEQYF
TGTGCCAGTAGTCTAGGACAGGGGGCCTACGAGCAGTACTTC
>-|-|TRBV5-4|TRBJ2-7
CASSFLGAGPSEQYF
TGTGCCAGCAGCTTTTTGGGGGCAGGCCCTAGCGAGCAGTACTTC
>once|-|TRBV20-1|TRBJ1-5
CSASAVTAGQPQHF
TGCAGTGCTAGTGCGGTCACTGCCGGTCAGCCCCAGCATTTT
>once|TRBD1|TRBV6-2/TRBV6-3|TRBJ1-6
CASSYSRTGGGSPLHF
TGTGCCAGCAGTTACTCGAGGACAGGGGGGGGTTCACCCCTCCACTTT
>-|-|TRBV21-1|TRBJ2-1
CASTGQSSYNEQFF
TGTGCCTCCACAGGTCAAAGCTCCTACAATGAGCAGTTCTTC
>few|-|TRBV27|TRBJ2-7
CASSFGGGPEQYF
TGTGCCAGCAGTTTTGGAGGGGGCCCCGAGCAGTACTTC